These T cell receptor beta chains were read from a single sample in a study of response to subunit inactivated influenza vaccine. TCRdb independently ran MiXCR on the RT-PCR reads; one entry per CDR3 protein. The repertoire holds some 160,000 distinct CDR3 sequences, with 9.5% to 13% as singletons. Sequenced material: non-naive T cells sorted from PBMCs, taken 40 to 50 days after vaccination. All receptors derive from a man between 50 and 59 years old who received an inactivated influenza vaccine. Both conserved end residues are part of each CDR3. The D gene is left open where the match is weak. The size field is filled for only some rows; it gives once, few, many or a size class.

CDR3nt	CDR3aa	abundance	d_gene	v_gene	j_gene
TGTGCCAGCAGCCCTGGGGGGGTTACCTACTACAATGAGCAGTTCTTC	CASSPGGVTYYNEQFF	many	TRBD2	TRBV12-3/TRBV12-4	TRBJ2-1
TGTGCCAGCAGTTATGGTCCCCCGAGCGCCGGGGTGCAGTACTTC	CASSYGPPSAGVQYF	many	-	TRBV6-2/TRBV6-3	TRBJ2-7
TGTGCCAGTAGTATGGGATGGGGGGTTCCGGACTACGAGCAGTACTTC	CASSMGWGVPDYEQYF	-	-	TRBV19	TRBJ2-7
TGCGCCAGCAGCGACTCCCGGGGGGAAAAACTGTTTTTT	CASSDSRGEKLFF	many	-	TRBV4-3	TRBJ1-4
TGTGCCAGCAGTTTAGGGGGCGCGGGTCGTCAGCCCCAGCATTTT	CASSLGGAGRQPQHF	many	-	TRBV12-3/TRBV12-4	TRBJ1-5
TGTGCCAGCAGCCAAGTGGGACAGGTGGAGGCTGAAGCTTTCTTT	CASSQVGQVEAEAFF	-	TRBD1	TRBV14	TRBJ1-1
TGTGCCAGCAGAGAAGCGGGGGGGCAGTACAATGAGCAGTTCTTC	CASREAGGQYNEQFF	many	TRBD2	TRBV6-2/TRBV6-3	TRBJ2-1
TGTGCCTGGAGACTGACAGGGGGCAACTATGGCTACACCTTC	CAWRLTGGNYGYTF	-	TRBD1	TRBV30	TRBJ1-2
TGCAGTGCGTCCGGGACAGGGCTCAATCAGCCCCAGCATTTT	CSASGTGLNQPQHF	few	TRBD1	TRBV20-1	TRBJ1-5
TGTGCCAGCGGTCGTCGGCGGGAGGGCCGTTACGAGCAGTACTTC	CASGRRREGRYEQYF	many	TRBD2	TRBV7-9	TRBJ2-7
TGTGCCAGCAGTTTACGGGGCGATAATTCACCCCTCCACTTT	CASSLRGDNSPLHF	-	-	TRBV12-3/TRBV12-4	TRBJ1-6
TGTGCCAGTGCCCCCGGGTCACTCCAAGAGACCCAGTACTTC	CASAPGSLQETQYF	few	-	TRBV19	TRBJ2-5
TGTGCCTGGCGAAAAACCTACGAGCAGTACTTC	CAWRKTYEQYF	-	-	TRBV30	TRBJ2-7
TGTGCCAGCAGCTTAGGGGTTTTAACAGATACGCAGTATTTT	CASSLGVLTDTQYF	few	-	TRBV7-2	TRBJ2-3
TGTGCCAGCAGTACCCAGACAGGAGTTAACTATGGCTACACCTTC	CASSTQTGVNYGYTF	many	-	TRBV12-3/TRBV12-4	TRBJ1-2
TGTGCCACCAGCAGAGGCAGAGCGGGATCCTACAATGAGCAGTTCTTC	CATSRGRAGSYNEQFF	few	TRBD2	TRBV15	TRBJ2-1
TGTGCCAGCAGCAAATTGGGGGGTGGCTACACCTTC	CASSKLGGGYTF	-	-	TRBV28	TRBJ1-2
TGCAGTGCTAGAATGGGAAATTCACCCCTCCACTTT	CSARMGNSPLHF	-	-	TRBV20-1	TRBJ1-6
TGTGCCAGCAGGGGCAGGGTTCACGAGCAGTACTTC	CASRGRVHEQYF	many	-	TRBV7-2	TRBJ2-7
TGCAGCGTTGCCCGGGGACAGGCTAGCACAGATACGCAGTATTTT	CSVARGQASTDTQYF	-	TRBD1	TRBV29-1	TRBJ2-3
TGTGCCAGCAGTGGACCCTCAACCTACGAGCAGTACTTC	CASSGPSTYEQYF	few	-	TRBV28	TRBJ2-7
TGCAGTGCGGGTCAGGGGGCGGCTCAGCCCCAGCATTTT	CSAGQGAAQPQHF	few	TRBD1	TRBV20-1	TRBJ1-5
TGCGCCAGCACCCCCCTTGGCTCGAACACCGGGGAGCTGTTTTTT	CASTPLGSNTGELFF	many	-	TRBV5-1	TRBJ2-2
TGTGCCAGCAGCGTGGACAGGGGCCCTTTAAACATTCAGTACTTC	CASSVDRGPLNIQYF	-	TRBD1	TRBV9	TRBJ2-4
TGTGCCAGCAGCTTAGAGGTCCTAACGAGGGGCTACACCTTC	CASSLEVLTRGYTF	few	-	TRBV7-8	TRBJ1-2
TGTGCCACCAGTGACACCGACACCTACAATGAGCAGTTCTTC	CATSDTDTYNEQFF	many	-	TRBV24-1	TRBJ2-1
TGCGCCAGCAGCCAAGATCACGGTCAGCCCCAGCATTTT	CASSQDHGQPQHF	-	-	TRBV4-3	TRBJ1-5
TGTGCCAGCAGTAAGGAGCTCTACGAGCAGTACTTC	CASSKELYEQYF	-	-	TRBV5-5	TRBJ2-7
TGTGCCAGCAGCCGCGGGGGGAATTACGGAAACACCATATATTTT	CASSRGGNYGNTIYF	few	-	TRBV28	TRBJ1-3
TGTGCCTGGAGTGTGACGGGACGGTTGGATCAGCCCCAGCATTTT	CAWSVTGRLDQPQHF	few	-	TRBV30	TRBJ1-5
TGTGCCAGCAGCTTAGGGGTGTTGAACACTGAAGCTTTCTTT	CASSLGVLNTEAFF	many	-	TRBV7-2	TRBJ1-1
TGTGCCAGCAGCTTTAGGGAGAACAGGCCGAGCTCCTACGAGCAGTACTTC	CASSFRENRPSSYEQYF	many	-	TRBV7-9	TRBJ2-7
TGTGCCAGCAGCTTAGGTCTAGCGGGAGGGCTCAACGAGCAGTACTTC	CASSLGLAGGLNEQYF	many	TRBD2	TRBV7-2	TRBJ2-7
TGTGCCAGCAGTTCCGACAACTATGGCTACACCTTC	CASSSDNYGYTF	-	-	TRBV6-2/TRBV6-3	TRBJ1-2
TGTGCCAGCAGCTCTCCGGGACAGTTTTACAATGAGCAGTTCTTC	CASSSPGQFYNEQFF	-	TRBD1	TRBV7-8	TRBJ2-1
TGTGCCAGCAGTTTAACAGGGGCTCAGCCCCAGCATTTT	CASSLTGAQPQHF	many	TRBD1	TRBV12-3/TRBV12-4	TRBJ1-5
TGTGCCAGCAGTTACCAAGAGACAGCCGCGTCCGGGGAGCTGTTTTTT	CASSYQETAASGELFF	many	-	TRBV6-2/TRBV6-3	TRBJ2-2
TGTGCCAGCAGTTACGGAGGGAATCAGCCCCAGCATTTT	CASSYGGNQPQHF	many	-	TRBV6-5	TRBJ1-5
TGTGCCAGCAGCGTAGGCCAGAGTGAGCAGTTCTTC	CASSVGQSEQFF	few	-	TRBV9	TRBJ2-1
TGTGCCAGCAGTCCCCCCGGGCGGGGCTACACCTTC	CASSPPGRGYTF	-	-	TRBV28	TRBJ1-2
TGTGCCAGCAGCTTTAACAGATTGAATGAGCAGTTCTTC	CASSFNRLNEQFF	many	-	TRBV7-2	TRBJ2-1
TGCAGCGTTGCGCGCCCGGGACTAGCGGGCCACAATGAGCAGTTCTTC	CSVARPGLAGHNEQFF	-	TRBD2	TRBV29-1	TRBJ2-1
TGCAGCGCCCGTTATGGACAGGGCGGCACCGGGGAGCTGTTTTTT	CSARYGQGGTGELFF	-	TRBD1	TRBV29-1	TRBJ2-2
TGTGCCAGCAGCTTAGCGCCTTCTAATGAAAAACTGTTTTTT	CASSLAPSNEKLFF	few	-	TRBV7-6	TRBJ1-4
TGTGCCAGCAGTTACTCGATGGAGGGGACCCAGTACTTC	CASSYSMEGTQYF	few	-	TRBV6-2/TRBV6-3	TRBJ2-5
TGTGCCAGCAGCCAATTCGGGAACACTGAAGCTTTCTTT	CASSQFGNTEAFF	few	-	TRBV14	TRBJ1-1
TGCAGTGCTAGAGTGGCCGGGGTTCAAGAGACCCAGTACTTC	CSARVAGVQETQYF	-	-	TRBV20-1	TRBJ2-5
TGCGCCAGCAGCTTACAGGGGGGCGAATCCTACGAGCAGTACTTC	CASSLQGGESYEQYF	few	TRBD1	TRBV5-1	TRBJ2-7
TGTGCCAGCAGCCCCTCGCGGGGTGAGGGTTTATTCGGCACAGATACGCAGTATTTT	CASSPSRGEGLFGTDTQYF	-	-	TRBV11-1	TRBJ2-3
TGTGCCAGCAACCAGGAAGGCCATGAGCAGTTCTTC	CASNQEGHEQFF	many	-	TRBV7-8	TRBJ2-1
TGTGCCAGCAGTGAAGTGCAGGGCGGCACAGATACGCAGTATTTT	CASSEVQGGTDTQYF	-	-	TRBV2	TRBJ2-3
TGTGCCAGCATTCTTTACGGGGAGCAGTTCTTC	CASILYGEQFF	-	-	TRBV6-2/TRBV6-3	TRBJ2-1
TGTGCCAGCAGCTTATTGGGTGAGCAGTTCTTC	CASSLLGEQFF	many	-	TRBV7-2	TRBJ2-1
TGTGCCAGCAGCTTGGGGGTGAATTCACCCCTCCACTTT	CASSLGVNSPLHF	few	-	TRBV7-6	TRBJ1-6
TGTGCCAGCAGTTTTCCCGGTACTTTCAGACAGGGGGCAGAGACCCAGTACTTC	CASSFPGTFRQGAETQYF	many	TRBD1	TRBV28	TRBJ2-5